A single sample gave rise to the 21 T cell receptor beta chains below, sequenced in a study of regulatory T cells in long-lasting Graves disease. Time point specified: newly diagnosed GD, antithyroid drugs for less than 3 months. The TCR library used RNA extracted from PBMCs. Combining iRepertoire HTBI primers with Arm-PCR of CDR3 regions, the authors built TCR beta libraries. From the multiplex PCR reads, TCRdb called clonotypes with MiXCR, one entry per CDR3 protein. The repertoire holds about 220,000 distinct CDR3 sequences, with less than 20% as singletons. These data were also reused for a study on T cells in Graves' hyperthyroidism and ophthalmopathy.

The input for sequencing was peripheral blood mononuclear cells (PBMCs), taken at new diagnosis, from a patient treated with antithyroid drugs. All receptors come from a woman in her twenties or thirties with Graves disease.

This clonotype was counted at least ten times. This chain links TRBV6-1 with TRBJ2-7; D might be TRBD1 (6 bases). With 6 bases removed from V and 3 bases from J, the gap between germline ends came to 15 bases. Per germline, CDR1 MNHNS and CDR2 SASEGT. The CDR3 consists of 14 residues. CDR3 sequence: CASSPDRRFYEQYF. The CDR3 coding sequence is TGTGCCAGCAGCCCAGACAGGCGATTCTACGAGCAGTACTTC.

This clonotype was recorded at least ten times. The rearrangement links TRBV19 to TRBJ1-1; D remains unclear. The germline V and J ends were trimmed by 6 bases and 6 bases, with 14 bases remaining between them. CDR3 length: 13 residues. Looked up from germline, CDR1 is LNHDA and CDR2 is SQIVND (reference sequence). CDR3 sequence (DNA): TGTGCCAGTAGGACCGACAAACTCGCTGAAGCTTTCTTT. It is translated as CASRTDKLAEAFF.

This clonotype showed up many times. This chain uses TRBV11-1 with TRBJ2-3, with 8 bases aligning to TRBD2. Losses at the gene ends were 0 bases for V and 4 bases for J; bases not matched to a gene: 6. This CDR3 comprises 16 residues. In germline, CDR1 is SGHAT, CDR2 FQDESV (reference sequence). The CDR3 region is CASSLARGLDPDTQYF. In DNA form, the CDR3 reads TGTGCCAGCAGCTTAGCGCGGGGACTAGACCCAGATACGCAGTATTTT.

This clonotype was counted at least ten times. The V call is TRBV13, the J call TRBJ2-7; D possibly corresponds to TRBD1 (6 bases). Germline-derived CDR1 and CDR2 are PRHDT and FYEKMQ (reference sequence). V was clipped by 1 base and J by 0 bases, with 13 bases between them. This CDR3 spans 16 amino acids. The CDR3 nucleotides are TGTGCCAGCAGCTTAGATGGACCGGGACACTCCTACGAGCAGTACTTC. Protein: CASSLDGPGHSYEQYF.

Turning to this clonotype: Given a far larger clone just one base away, this is likely a sequencing read error. The rearrangement links TRBV12-3 or TRBV12-4 to TRBJ1-6; possible D gene TRBD1, 6 bases. This CDR3 contains 16 residues. The V end was cut by 7 bases, the J end by 9 bases, with 22 bases between. DNA for the CDR3: TGTGCCAGCACCTTGCTGGGACGGGGGGCAGGTTCACCCCTCCACTTT. As protein: CASTLLGRGAGSPLHF.

This clonotype has ten or more counts. This chain joins TRBV11-2 and TRBJ1-1; D is ambiguous. Looked up from germline, CDR1 is SGHAT and CDR2 is FQNNGV. CDR3 size: 12 residues. Trimming stripped 5 bases from V and 5 bases from J, with 9 bases between. The CDR3 coding sequence is TGTGCCAGCAGCCGCGCGGGTACTGAAGCTTTCTTT. Translating gives CASSRAGTEAFF.

In this sample, this clonotype turned up many times. V and J are TRBV20-1 and TRBJ1-2; D might be TRBD1 (5 bases). The length of the CDR3 is 17 residues. V was pared by 3 bases and J by 5 bases, with 25 bases between. From germline, CDR1 is DFQATT and CDR2 SNEGSKA (reference sequence). The CDR3 region has the DNA TGCAGTGCTAGCCCAATGGGCGGGGGGTCCTTTCCGTATGGCTACACCTTC. Translating gives CSASPMGGGSFPYGYTF.

This clonotype has just a few counts. This chain connects TRBV27 to TRBJ2-2; perhaps TRBD2 as D (6 bases). Germline lookup yields CDR1 MNHEY and CDR2 SMNVEV (reference sequence). V dropped 6 bases and J dropped 5 bases, with 16 bases sitting between them. The CDR3 sequence is 15 residues long. CDR3: CASRFQGGGTGELFF. CDR3 bases: TGTGCCAGCAGATTTCAAGGAGGAGGGACCGGGGAGCTGTTTTTT.

The chain carries TRBV9 and TRBJ1-2, with D possibly TRBD1 on 5 matching bases. This CDR3 spans 15 amino acids. Trimming stripped 5 bases from V and 3 bases from J, with 17 bases between. From germline, CDR1 is SGDLS and CDR2 YYNGEE. In DNA form, the CDR3 reads TGTGCCAGCAGGCCGGCGGAGGGAGGGGACTATGGCTACACCTTC. Translation gives CASRPAEGGDYGYTF.

This clonotype has only a few counts. V is TRBV2 and J is TRBJ1-5; 10 bases line up with TRBD1. The germline CDR1 and CDR2 sequences are SNHLY and FYNNEI. The CDR3 has 16 residues. Trimming at V came to 5 bases and at J to 5 bases, leaving 9 bases not matched to a gene. The DNA for the CDR3 is TGTGCCAGCAGTAAAGACAGGGGGCGAGATGATCAGCCCCAGCATTTT. Amino acids: CASSKDRGRDDQPQHF.

This clonotype was found many times. The chain links TRBV20-1 to TRBJ2-7; TRBD2 agrees at 7 bases. Germline lookup yields CDR1 DFQATT and CDR2 SNEGSKA (reference sequence). Trimming removed 3 bases from V and 4 bases from J; junction bases left unmatched: 15. CDR3 length equals 16 residues. The CDR3 coding sequence is TGCAGTGCTAGTTCCCCCCAACAGCGGGGAAGATACGAGCAGTACTTC. The encoded protein is CSASSPQQRGRYEQYF.

The sample holds many counts of this clonotype. The rearrangement joins TRBV14 to TRBJ1-2, with D possibly being TRBD1 (5 bases). V was cut by 3 bases and J by 7 bases, with 15 bases left in between. Germline assignment: CDR1 SGHDN and CDR2 FVKESK. This CDR3 region has 14 residues. Here the CDR3 reads CASSHGRFQGGYTF. CDR3 coding DNA: TGTGCCAGCAGCCACGGAAGGTTCCAGGGTGGCTACACCTTC.

Concerning this clonotype itself: One base separates it from a far larger clone, so it is likely a read error. V gene TRBV6-8 combines with J gene TRBJ2-2; the D gene is possibly TRBD2 (5 bases). Germline assignment: CDR1 MNHGY and CDR2 SAAAGT. The CDR3 consists of 18 residues. Trimming stripped 3 bases from V and 7 bases from J, with 24 bases between. Here the CDR3 DNA reads TGTGCCAGCAGTTATGACCGGGATGAAGTTATTTACATCGGGGAGCTGTTTTTT. Translating it yields CASSYDRDEVIYIGELFF.

This clonotype was observed many times. The V and J genes are TRBV2 and TRBJ1-2; 9 bases agree with TRBD1. The V gene's germline CDR1 is SNHLY and CDR2 FYNNEI. With V trimmed by 5 bases and J by 5 bases, 9 bases remained unmatched. This CDR3 spans 15 amino acids. The chain's CDR3 is CASSRDRDVGYGYTF. CDR3 sequence (DNA): TGTGCCAGCAGTCGGGACAGGGACGTTGGGTATGGCTACACCTTC.

The rearrangement uses TRBV10-2 and TRBJ2-1, with 13 positions matching TRBD2. CDR3 length equals 14 residues. V lost 7 bases and J lost 6; bases outside the gene matches: 3. Germline CDR1 WSHSY, CDR2 SAAADI. CDR3 DNA: TGCGCCAGCACCAGGACTAGCGGGAGCAATGAGCAGTTCTTC. It translates to CASTRTSGSNEQFF.

This clonotype was counted ten times or more. This chain connects TRBV6-2 or TRBV6-3 to TRBJ2-7, with unresolved D. This CDR3 spans 14 amino acids. The germline CDR1 and CDR2 sequences are MNHEY and SVGEGT. V was cut by 5 bases and J by 6 bases, with 17 bases left in between. CDR3 amino acids: CASSPAHSSSEQYF. CDR3 nucleotides: TGTGCCAGCAGTCCCGCCCATTCTAGTTCCGAGCAGTACTTC.

A few counts support this clonotype. The J gene is TRBJ1-1, the V gene TRBV14, with D possibly matching TRBD1 (5 bases). The V gene lost 3 bases and the J gene lost 1 base, with 9 bases spanning the gap. The CDR3 consists of 14 residues. CDR1 and CDR2 from the germline V gene are SGHDN and FVKESK. The CDR3 is CASSQETGNTEAFF. In nucleotides, the CDR3 is TGTGCCAGCAGCCAGGAAACAGGGAACACTGAAGCTTTCTTT.

Many counts were recorded for this clonotype. This sequence joins TRBV27 and TRBJ1-3; no clear D. Trimming took 2 bases from V and 4 from J, leaving 9 bases between them. Looked up from germline, CDR1 is MNHEY and CDR2 is SMNVEV (reference sequence). This CDR3 is built from 14 residues. In DNA form, the CDR3 reads TGTGCCAGCAGTTTAACCGGGGTCGGAAACACCATATATTTT. It specifies CASSLTGVGNTIYF.

This clonotype was found a few times. J is TRBJ2-1 and V is TRBV4-1; perhaps TRBD1 as D (5 bases). Per germline, CDR1 MGHRA and CDR2 YSYEKL. The CDR3 contains 16 residues. Trimming removed 1 base at V and 6 bases at J, with 16 bases between. The CDR3 loop reads CASSQVKGPRPNEQFF. The CDR3 coding sequence is TGCGCCAGCAGCCAAGTGAAGGGGCCGCGACCCAATGAGCAGTTCTTC.

This clonotype was detected ten times or more. The gene calls are TRBV2 and TRBJ1-1, with D perhaps TRBD1 (6 bases). This CDR3 comprises 14 residues. Trimming took 4 bases from V and 4 from J, leaving 13 bases between them. In germline, CDR1 is SNHLY, CDR2 FYNNEI. The CDR3 bases are TGTGCCAGCAGTGCTGAAGGGACACCCACTGAAGCTTTCTTT. Its translation is CASSAEGTPTEAFF.

The sample holds many counts of this clonotype. J is TRBJ1-2 and V is TRBV12-3 or TRBV12-4, with a tentative D call TRBD1 (5 bases). This CDR3 spans 15 amino acids. Trimming left V 0 bases short and J 2 bases short, with 10 bases between. DNA of the CDR3: TGTGCCAGCAGTTTAGCCCCGACAGTAAACTATGGCTACACCTTC. Its protein product is CASSLAPTVNYGYTF.